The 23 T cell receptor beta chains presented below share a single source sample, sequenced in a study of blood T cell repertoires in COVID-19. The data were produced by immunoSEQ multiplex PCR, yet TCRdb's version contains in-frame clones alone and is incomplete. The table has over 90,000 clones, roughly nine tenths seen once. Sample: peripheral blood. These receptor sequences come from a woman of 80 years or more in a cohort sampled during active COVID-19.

The CDR3 here is CASTPGARVGETQYF. The CDR3, as DNA: TGTGCCAGTACCCCAGGGGCCCGGGTGGGGGAGACCCAGTACTTC. The genes are TRBV19 and TRBJ2-5; possible D gene TRBD1, 6 bases. Germline V gene sequence: CDR1 LNHDA, CDR2 SQIVND (reference sequence). Trimming cost V 7 bases and J 5 bases, with 20 bases left between them. The CDR3 covers 15 residues.

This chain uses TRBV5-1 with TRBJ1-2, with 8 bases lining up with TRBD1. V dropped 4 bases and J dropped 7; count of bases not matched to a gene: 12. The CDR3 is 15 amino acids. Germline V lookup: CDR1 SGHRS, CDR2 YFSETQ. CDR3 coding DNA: TGCGCCAGCAGCCCAGGGGGCCAGGAGGGGAGTGGCTACACCTTC. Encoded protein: CASSPGGQEGSGYTF.

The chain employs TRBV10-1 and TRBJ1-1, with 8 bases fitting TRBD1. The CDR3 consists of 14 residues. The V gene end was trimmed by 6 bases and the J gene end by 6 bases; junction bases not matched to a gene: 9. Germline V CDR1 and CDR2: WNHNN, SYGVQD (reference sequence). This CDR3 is CASRVDRGSAEAFF. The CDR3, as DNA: TGCGCCAGCAGAGTAGACAGGGGTTCGGCTGAAGCTTTCTTT.

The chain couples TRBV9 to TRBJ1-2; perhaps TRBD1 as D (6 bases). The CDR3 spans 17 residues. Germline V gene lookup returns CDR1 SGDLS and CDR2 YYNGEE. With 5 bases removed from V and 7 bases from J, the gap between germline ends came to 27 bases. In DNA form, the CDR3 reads TGTGCCAGCAGAAAGATAAGTACGGACAGTCAAGGGGGTGGCTACACCTTC. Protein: CASRKISTDSQGGGYTF.

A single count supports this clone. CDR3 amino acids: CASSFGGSVSAAFF. DNA of the CDR3: TGTGCCAGTAGTTTCGGGGGTTCGGTATCCGCAGCTTTCTTT. V is TRBV19 and J is TRBJ1-1; D is possibly TRBD1 (5 bases). The CDR3 totals 14 residues. The ends were cut back, 5 bases at V and 10 bases at J, with 20 bases in the middle. The germline V gene has CDR1 LNHDA and CDR2 SQIVND (reference sequence).

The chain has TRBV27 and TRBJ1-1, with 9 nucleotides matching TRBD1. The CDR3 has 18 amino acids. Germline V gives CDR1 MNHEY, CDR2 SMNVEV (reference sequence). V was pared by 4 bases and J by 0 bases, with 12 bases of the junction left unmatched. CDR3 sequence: CASSSDRGFSILNTEAFF. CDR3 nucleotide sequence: TGTGCCAGCAGTTCCGACAGGGGGTTCTCTATTTTGAACACTGAAGCTTTCTTT.

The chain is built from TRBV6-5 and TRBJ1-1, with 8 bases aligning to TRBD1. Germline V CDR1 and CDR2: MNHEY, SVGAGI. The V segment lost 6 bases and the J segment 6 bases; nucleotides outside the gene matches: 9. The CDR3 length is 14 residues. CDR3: CASSHLQGAPEAFF. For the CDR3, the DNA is TGTGCCAGCAGCCACCTTCAGGGGGCTCCTGAAGCTTTCTTT.

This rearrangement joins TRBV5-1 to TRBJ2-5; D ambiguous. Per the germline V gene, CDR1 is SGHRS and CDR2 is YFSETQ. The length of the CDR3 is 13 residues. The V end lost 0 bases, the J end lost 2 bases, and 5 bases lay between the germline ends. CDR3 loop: CASSLDKQETQYF. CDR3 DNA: TGCGCCAGCAGCTTGGACAAACAAGAGACCCAGTACTTC.

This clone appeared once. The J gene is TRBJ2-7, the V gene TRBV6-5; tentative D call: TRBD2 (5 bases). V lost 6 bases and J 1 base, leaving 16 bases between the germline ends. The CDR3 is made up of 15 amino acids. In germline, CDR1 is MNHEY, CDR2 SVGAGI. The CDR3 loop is CASRADSTTSYEQYF. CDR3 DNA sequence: TGTGCCAGCAGGGCGGACTCCACAACATCCTACGAGCAGTACTTC.

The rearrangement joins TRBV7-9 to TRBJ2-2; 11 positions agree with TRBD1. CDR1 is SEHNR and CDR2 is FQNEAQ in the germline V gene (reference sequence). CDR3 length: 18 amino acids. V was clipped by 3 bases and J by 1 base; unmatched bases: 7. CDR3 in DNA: TGTGCCAGCAGCTTCGAGGACAGGGGGCGATTGAACACCGGGGAGCTGTTTTTT. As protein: CASSFEDRGRLNTGELFF. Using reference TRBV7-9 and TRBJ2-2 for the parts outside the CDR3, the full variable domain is DTGVSQNPRHKITKRGQNVTFRCDPISEHNRLYWYRQTLGQGPEFLTYFQNEAQLEKSRLLSDRFSAERPKGSFSTLEIQRTEQGDSAMYLCASSFEDRGRLNTGELFFGEGSRLTVL.

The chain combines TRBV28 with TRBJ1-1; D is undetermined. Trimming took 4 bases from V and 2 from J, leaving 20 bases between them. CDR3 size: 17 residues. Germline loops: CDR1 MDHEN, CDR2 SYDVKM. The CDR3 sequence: CASSSIYSTEGNTEAFF. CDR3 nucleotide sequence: TGTGCCAGCAGTTCTATTTACTCGACGGAGGGAAACACTGAAGCTTTCTTT.

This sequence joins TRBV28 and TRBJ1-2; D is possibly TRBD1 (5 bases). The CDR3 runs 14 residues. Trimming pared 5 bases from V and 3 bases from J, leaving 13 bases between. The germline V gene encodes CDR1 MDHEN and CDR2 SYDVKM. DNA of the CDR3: TGTGCCAGCAGTCGGGGGGGAAGGGACTATGGCTACACCTTC. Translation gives CASSRGGRDYGYTF.

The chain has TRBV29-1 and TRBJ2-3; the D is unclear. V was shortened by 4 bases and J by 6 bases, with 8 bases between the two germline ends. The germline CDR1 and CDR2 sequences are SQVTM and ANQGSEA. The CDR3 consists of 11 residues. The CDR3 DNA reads TGCAGCGTTGGGGCTTCCGATACGCAGTATTTT. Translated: CSVGASDTQYF.

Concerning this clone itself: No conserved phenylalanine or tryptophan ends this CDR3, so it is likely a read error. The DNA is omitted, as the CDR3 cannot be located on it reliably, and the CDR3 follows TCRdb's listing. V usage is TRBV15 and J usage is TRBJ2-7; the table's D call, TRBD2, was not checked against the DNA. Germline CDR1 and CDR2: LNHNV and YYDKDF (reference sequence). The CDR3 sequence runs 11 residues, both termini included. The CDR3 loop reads CATSRDSRRPI.

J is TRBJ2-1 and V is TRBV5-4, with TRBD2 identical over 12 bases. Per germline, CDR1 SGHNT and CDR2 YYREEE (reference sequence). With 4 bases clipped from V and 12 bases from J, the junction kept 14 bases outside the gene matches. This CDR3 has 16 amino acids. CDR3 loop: CASSAPSTSGSGAQFF. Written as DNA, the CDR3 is TGTGCCAGCAGCGCCCCCTCGACTAGCGGGAGTGGTGCGCAGTTCTTC.

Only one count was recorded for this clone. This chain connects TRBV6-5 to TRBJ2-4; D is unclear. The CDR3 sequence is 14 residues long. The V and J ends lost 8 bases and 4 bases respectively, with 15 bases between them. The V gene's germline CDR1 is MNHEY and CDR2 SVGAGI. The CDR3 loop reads CASFPGLSKNIQYF. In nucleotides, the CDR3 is TGTGCCAGCTTCCCGGGTCTAAGTAAAAACATTCAGTACTTC.

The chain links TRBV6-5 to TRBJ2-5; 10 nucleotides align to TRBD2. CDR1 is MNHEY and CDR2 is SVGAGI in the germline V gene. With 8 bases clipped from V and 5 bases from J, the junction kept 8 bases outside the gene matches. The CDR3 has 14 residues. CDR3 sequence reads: CASLPSGSTETQYF. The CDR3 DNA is TGTGCCAGCCTTCCTAGCGGGAGTACGGAGACCCAGTACTTC.

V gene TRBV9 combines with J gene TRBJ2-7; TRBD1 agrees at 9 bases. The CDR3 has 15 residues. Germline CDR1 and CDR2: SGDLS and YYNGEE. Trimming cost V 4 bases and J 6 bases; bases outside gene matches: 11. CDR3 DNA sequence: TGTGCCAGCAGCACCAGAGGGACAGGGTCCCTCGAGCAGTACTTC. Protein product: CASSTRGTGSLEQYF.

The CDR3 spells CASSPTGATEAFF. The CDR3 bases are TGCGCCAGCAGCCCTACAGGGGCCACTGAAGCTTTCTTT. The J gene is TRBJ1-1, the V gene TRBV5-1; 7 bases align to TRBD1. The CDR3 has 13 residues. The V and J ends lost 4 bases and 4 bases, in that order; junction bases with no gene match: 4. Germline CDR1 is SGHRS and CDR2 is YFSETQ.

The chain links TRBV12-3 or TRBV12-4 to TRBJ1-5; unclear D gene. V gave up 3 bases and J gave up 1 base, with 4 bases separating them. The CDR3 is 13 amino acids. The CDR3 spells CASSFGSNQPQHF. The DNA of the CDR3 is TGTGCCAGCAGTTTCGGGAGCAATCAGCCCCAGCATTTT.

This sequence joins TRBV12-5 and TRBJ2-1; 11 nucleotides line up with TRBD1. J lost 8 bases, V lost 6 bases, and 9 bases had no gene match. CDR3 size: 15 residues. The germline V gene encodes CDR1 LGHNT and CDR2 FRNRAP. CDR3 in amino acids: CASGKRTGGFDEQFF. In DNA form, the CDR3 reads TGTGCTAGTGGCAAGCGGACAGGGGGCTTCGATGAGCAGTTCTTC. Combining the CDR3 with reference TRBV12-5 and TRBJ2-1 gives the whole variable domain DARVTQTPRHKVTEMGQEVTMRCQPILGHNTVFWYRQTMMQGLELLAYFRNRAPLDDSGMPKDRFSAEMPDATLATLKIQPSEPRDSAVYFCASGKRTGGFDEQFFGPGTRLTVL.

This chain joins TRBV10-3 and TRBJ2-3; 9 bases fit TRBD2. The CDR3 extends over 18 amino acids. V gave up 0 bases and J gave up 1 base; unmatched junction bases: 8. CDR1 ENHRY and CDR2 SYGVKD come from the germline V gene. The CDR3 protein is CAISESGVAGAGTDTQYF. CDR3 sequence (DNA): TGTGCCATCAGTGAGTCAGGGGTAGCGGGAGCTGGCACAGATACGCAGTATTTT.

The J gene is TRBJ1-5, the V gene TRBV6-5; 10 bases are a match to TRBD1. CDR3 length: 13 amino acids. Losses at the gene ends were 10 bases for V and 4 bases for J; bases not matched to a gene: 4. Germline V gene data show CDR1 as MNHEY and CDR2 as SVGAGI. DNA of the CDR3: TGTGCCATCCAGGACAGGGGGAATCAGCCCCAGCATTTT. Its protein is CAIQDRGNQPQHF.